This T cell receptor (beta chain) was identified in a study of control samples from healthy donors and cancer patients. The germline V gene has CDR1 SGHVS and CDR2 FQNEAQ. This CDR3 has 17 amino acids. V shed 6 bases, J shed 5 bases, and the junction held 16 bases outside the gene matches. TCRdb's copy holds only in-frame clones and misses some; the assay was immunoSEQ multiplex PCR. The top ten clones hold approximately 3% of a sample with around 100,000 clones, roughly 92% of them seen once. The J gene is TRBJ1-1, the V gene TRBV7-8, with 9 nucleotides matching TRBD1. The origin of this receptor is a human donor in good health. The donor label of this sample is uncertain. What was sequenced was blood. The CDR3 DNA sequence: TGTGCCAGCAGTCACCCCCTTATCCGGGACAGGGAAACTGAAGCTTTCTTT. Residues: CASSHPLIRDRETEAFF.